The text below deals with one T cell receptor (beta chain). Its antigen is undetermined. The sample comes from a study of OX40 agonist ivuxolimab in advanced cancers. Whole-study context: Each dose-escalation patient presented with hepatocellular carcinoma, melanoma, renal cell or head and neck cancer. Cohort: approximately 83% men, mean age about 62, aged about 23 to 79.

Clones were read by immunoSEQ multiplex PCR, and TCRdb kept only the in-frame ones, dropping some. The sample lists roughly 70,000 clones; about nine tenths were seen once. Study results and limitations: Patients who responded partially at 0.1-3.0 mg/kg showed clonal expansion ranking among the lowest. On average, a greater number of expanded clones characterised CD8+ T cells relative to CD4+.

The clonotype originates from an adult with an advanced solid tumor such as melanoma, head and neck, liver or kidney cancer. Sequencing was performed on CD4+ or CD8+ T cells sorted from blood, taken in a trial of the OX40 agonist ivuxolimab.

DNA of the CDR3: TGTGCCAGCGAATCTACGGGAGGTCAAGATGAGCAGTTCTTC. It specifies CASESTGGQDEQFF. The chain uses TRBV7-9 and TRBJ2-1; the match to TRBD2 covers 7 bases. Germline CDR1 is SEHNR and CDR2 is FQNEAQ (reference sequence). CDR3 length: 14 residues. Trimming took 8 bases from V and 8 from J; bases not matched to a gene: 12.